The 7 T cell receptor beta chains reported below all come from one sample, sequenced in a study of OX40 agonist ivuxolimab in advanced cancers. Sequenced by immunoSEQ multiplex PCR; TCRdb stores in-frame clones only, minus some. The table has 35,000 to 40,000 clones, approximately 92% seen once; the top ten hold roughly 9.8%. The specimen was CD4+ or CD8+ T cells sorted from blood, collected in a trial of the OX40 agonist ivuxolimab. The receptors originated from an adult with an advanced solid tumor such as melanoma, head and neck, liver or kidney cancer.

This clone was detected once. The V call is TRBV9, the J call TRBJ2-1; TRBD2 matches at 12 bases. This CDR3 spans 19 amino acids. Germline V gene lookup returns CDR1 SGDLS and CDR2 YYNGEE. V was clipped by 3 bases and J by 7 bases; unmatched bases: 17. The CDR3 loop is CASSARGLAGGPGWNEQFF. The CDR3 DNA sequence: TGTGCCAGCAGCGCGCGCGGGCTAGCGGGAGGGCCCGGATGGAATGAGCAGTTCTTC.

The chain employs TRBV9 and TRBJ2-3, with a weak D call TRBD2 (5 bases). In germline, CDR1 is SGDLS, CDR2 YYNGEE. Trimming shortened V by 0 bases and J by 6 bases, and 11 bases separated the two germline ends. The CDR3 has 14 residues. The CDR3 loop is CASSVVGGPDTQYF. The CDR3 coding sequence is TGTGCCAGCAGCGTAGTAGGAGGCCCGGATACGCAGTATTTT.

This clone was seen just once. The chain combines TRBV27 with TRBJ2-4; D is tentatively TRBD1 or TRBD2 (5 bases each). The germline CDR1 and CDR2 sequences are MNHEY and SMNVEV (reference sequence). V lost 2 bases and J 8 bases, leaving 13 bases between the germline ends. The CDR3 extends over 14 amino acids. Written as DNA, the CDR3 is TGTGCCAGCAGTTTAGCTGGGGGAAGCGACATTCAGTACTTC. Protein: CASSLAGGSDIQYF.

The chain joins TRBV28 to TRBJ2-3; 10 nucleotides agree with TRBD2. In germline, CDR1 is MDHEN, CDR2 SYDVKM. The CDR3 sequence is 14 residues long. V was clipped by 8 bases and J by 0 bases; unmatched bases: 2. The CDR3 coding sequence is TGTGCCAGCTCTAGCGGGAGTAGCACAGATACGCAGTATTTT. It encodes CASSSGSSTDTQYF.

J is TRBJ1-2 and V is TRBV6-5; D gene uncertain. V lost 4 bases to trimming and J lost 6 bases, with 9 bases between them. The CDR3 sequence is 12 residues long. Germline loops: CDR1 MNHEY, CDR2 SVGAGI. The CDR3 protein is CASSLDMDGYTF. The CDR3 DNA is TGTGCCAGCAGTTTAGACATGGATGGCTACACCTTC.

The gene calls are TRBV19 and TRBJ2-2, with 7 bases fitting TRBD2. Trimming at V came to 7 bases and at J to 5 bases, leaving 10 bases not matched to a gene. Germline V gene data show CDR1 as LNHDA and CDR2 as SQIVND (reference sequence). The CDR3 extends over 15 amino acids. The CDR3 spells CASTHTGGWTGELFF. The CDR3 DNA sequence: TGTGCCAGTACCCACACGGGAGGATGGACCGGGGAGCTGTTTTTT.

The genes are TRBV7-8 and TRBJ2-7; TRBD2 is a possible D gene (6 bases). Germline values: CDR1 SGHVS, CDR2 FQNEAQ. Trimming left V 5 bases short and J 3 bases short, with 14 bases between. This CDR3 has 14 residues. CDR3 bases: TGTGCCAGCAGCCATGGGACTTCCGACTACGAGCAGTACGTC. Its translation: CASSHGTSDYEQYV.